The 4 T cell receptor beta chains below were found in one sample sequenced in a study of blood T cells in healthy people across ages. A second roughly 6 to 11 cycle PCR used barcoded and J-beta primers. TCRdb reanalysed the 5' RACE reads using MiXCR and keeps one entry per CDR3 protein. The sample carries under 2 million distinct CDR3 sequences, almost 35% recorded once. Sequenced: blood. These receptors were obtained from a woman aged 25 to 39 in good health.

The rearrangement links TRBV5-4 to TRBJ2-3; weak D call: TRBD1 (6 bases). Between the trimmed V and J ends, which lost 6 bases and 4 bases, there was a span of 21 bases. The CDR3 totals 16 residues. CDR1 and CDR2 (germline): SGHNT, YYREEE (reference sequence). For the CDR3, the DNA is TGTGCCAGCACCTCCTTTGGAACAGGGAAAGCAGATACGCAGTATTTT. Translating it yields CASTSFGTGKADTQYF.

CDR3 DNA sequence: TGTGCCAGCAGCGATGAGGGACCTTACAATGAGCAGTTCTTC. Translating gives CASSDEGPYNEQFF. The gene calls are TRBV7-3 and TRBJ2-1, with D possibly called TRBD1 or TRBD2 (5 bases each). CDR3 length: 14 residues. The V end was cut by 5 bases, the J end by 4 bases, with 12 bases between. Germline-derived CDR1 and CDR2 are SGHTA and FQGTGA.

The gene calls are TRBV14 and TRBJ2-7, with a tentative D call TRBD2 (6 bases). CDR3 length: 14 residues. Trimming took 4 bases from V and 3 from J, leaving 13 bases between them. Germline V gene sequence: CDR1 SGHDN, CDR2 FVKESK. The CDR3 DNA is TGTGCCAGCAGCCCCTACGGGGGACTCTACGAGCAGTACTTC. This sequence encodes CASSPYGGLYEQYF.

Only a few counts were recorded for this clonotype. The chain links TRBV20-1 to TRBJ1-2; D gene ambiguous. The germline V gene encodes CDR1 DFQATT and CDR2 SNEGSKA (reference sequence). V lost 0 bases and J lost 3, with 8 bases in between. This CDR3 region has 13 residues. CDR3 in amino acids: CSAREHGDYGYTF. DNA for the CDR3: TGCAGTGCTAGAGAGCACGGAGACTATGGCTACACCTTC.